Listed here are 7 T cell receptor beta chains from one sample, sequenced in a study of T cell changes during pregnancy in multiple sclerosis. Data came from immunoSEQ multiplex PCR; TCRdb stores just in-frame clones and leaves some out. The data show about 50,000 clones, approximately 92% seen once. The sample was CD4+ T cells from peripheral blood mononuclear cells, taken in the third trimester of pregnancy. Every receptor here comes from a female donor with multiple sclerosis, enrolled in a pregnancy study.

V and J are TRBV14 and TRBJ1-4; D gene uncertain. This CDR3 comprises 15 residues. Trimming left V 0 bases short and J 7 bases short, with 12 bases between. The germline gives CDR1 SGHDN, CDR2 FVKESK. This CDR3 reads CASSQDSRESEKLFF. In DNA form, the CDR3 reads TGTGCCAGCAGCCAAGATTCACGGGAGAGTGAAAAACTGTTTTTT.

This sequence joins TRBV10-3 and TRBJ1-1; 8 nucleotides agree with TRBD1. Germline-derived CDR1 and CDR2 are ENHRY and SYGVKD. The CDR3 is 14 amino acids. The ends lost 6 bases at V and 4 bases at J; junction bases unmatched: 7. The CDR3 DNA is TGTGCCATCAGCCGCGATGGGACAGGCACTGAAGCTTTCTTT. Its translation is CAISRDGTGTEAFF.

The V and J genes are TRBV29-1 and TRBJ1-2; TRBD1 matches at 8 bases. Germline V gene sequence: CDR1 SQVTM, CDR2 ANQGSEA. The CDR3 consists of 14 residues. V was clipped by 5 bases and J by 7 bases; unmatched bases: 12. CDR3 residues: CSVRSGTGGTGYTF. The CDR3 region has the DNA TGCAGCGTTAGATCAGGGACAGGAGGCACTGGCTACACCTTC.

The rearrangement links TRBV7-3 to TRBJ1-1, with D perhaps TRBD1 (6 bases). Germline CDR1 SGHTA, CDR2 FQGTGA. The CDR3 spans 13 residues. Trimming removed 5 bases at V and 10 bases at J, with 17 bases between. Here the CDR3 reads CASSRVFGGAAFF. The CDR3, as DNA: TGTGCCAGCAGCCGGGTCTTTGGGGGGGCAGCTTTCTTT. The entire variable domain, with the rest obtained from reference TRBV7-3 and TRBJ1-1, is as follows: GAGVSQTPSNKVTEKGKYVELRCDPISGHTALYWYRQSLGQGPEFLIYFQGTGAADDSGLPNDRFFAVRPEGSVSTLKIQRTERGDSAVYLCASSRVFGGAAFFGQGTRLTVV.

CDR3 nucleotide sequence: TGCGCCAGCAGCCGCGGACAGTTCTCCTACGAGCAGTACTTC. Its protein product is CASSRGQFSYEQYF. This chain uses TRBV4-3 with TRBJ2-7; D possibly corresponds to TRBD1 (6 bases). The germline V gene encodes CDR1 LGHNA and CDR2 YSLEER. The V gene lost 4 bases and the J gene lost 0 bases, with 10 bases spanning the gap. This CDR3 spans 14 amino acids.

V is TRBV2 and J is TRBJ1-1, with D unresolved. The CDR3 loop spans 14 amino acids. V was clipped by 6 bases and J by 2 bases, with 13 bases between them. Germline CDR1 reads SNHLY; CDR2 reads FYNNEI. The CDR3 DNA sequence: TGTGCCAGCAGCCCCGGAACAGCAAACACTGAAGCTTTCTTT. Amino acids: CASSPGTANTEAFF.

The chain combines TRBV18 with TRBJ2-2, with a weak D call TRBD1 (6 bases). Trimming cost V 6 bases and J 1 base, with 12 bases left between them. Germline V gene lookup returns CDR1 KGHSH and CDR2 LQKENI. The CDR3 runs to 15 residues. CDR3 bases: TGTGCCAGCTCTGGTCGGACAGAGAACACCGGGGAGCTGTTTTTT. Translated, it gives CASSGRTENTGELFF.